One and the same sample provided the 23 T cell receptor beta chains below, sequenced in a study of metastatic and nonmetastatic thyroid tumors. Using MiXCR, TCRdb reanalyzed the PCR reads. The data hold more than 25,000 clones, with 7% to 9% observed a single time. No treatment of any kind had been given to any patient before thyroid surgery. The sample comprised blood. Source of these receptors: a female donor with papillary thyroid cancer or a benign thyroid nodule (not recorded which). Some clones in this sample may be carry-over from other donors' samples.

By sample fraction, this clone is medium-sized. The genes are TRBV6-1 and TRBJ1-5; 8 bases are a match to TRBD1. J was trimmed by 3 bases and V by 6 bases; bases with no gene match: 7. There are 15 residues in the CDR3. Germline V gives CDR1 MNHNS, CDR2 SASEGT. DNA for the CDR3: TGTGCCAGCAGAATGGGACAGGTTAACAATCAGCCCCAGCATTTT. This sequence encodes CASRMGQVNNQPQHF.

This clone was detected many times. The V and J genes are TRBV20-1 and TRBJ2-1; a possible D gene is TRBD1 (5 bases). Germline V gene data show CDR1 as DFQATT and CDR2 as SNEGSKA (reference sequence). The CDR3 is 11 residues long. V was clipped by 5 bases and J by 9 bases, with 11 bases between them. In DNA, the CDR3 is TGCAGTGCTTCCAGGGTTGGTGAGCAGTTCTTC. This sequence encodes CSASRVGEQFF.

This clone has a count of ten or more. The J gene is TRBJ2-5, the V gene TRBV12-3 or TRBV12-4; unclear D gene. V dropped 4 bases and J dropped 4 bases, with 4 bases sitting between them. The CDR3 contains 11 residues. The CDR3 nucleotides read TGTGCCAGCAGTTATTCAGAGACCCAGTACTTC. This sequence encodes CASSYSETQYF.

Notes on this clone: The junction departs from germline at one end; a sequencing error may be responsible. This CDR3 is CATKRTGWTDAQYF. CDR3 coding DNA: TGTGCCACCAAAAGGACAGGGTGGACAGATGCGCAGTATTTT. The chain couples TRBV5-6 to TRBJ2-3; 8 nucleotides agree with TRBD1. The germline CDR1 and CDR2 sequences are SGHDT and YYEEEE. The CDR3 covers 14 residues.

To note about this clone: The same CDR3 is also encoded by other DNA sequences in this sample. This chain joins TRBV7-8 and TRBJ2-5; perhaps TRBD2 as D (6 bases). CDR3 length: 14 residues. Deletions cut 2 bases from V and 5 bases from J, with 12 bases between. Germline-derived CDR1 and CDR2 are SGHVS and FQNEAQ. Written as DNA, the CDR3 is TGTGCCAGCAGCTTAAGGGCAGGGACTGAGACCCAGTACTTC. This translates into CASSLRAGTETQYF.

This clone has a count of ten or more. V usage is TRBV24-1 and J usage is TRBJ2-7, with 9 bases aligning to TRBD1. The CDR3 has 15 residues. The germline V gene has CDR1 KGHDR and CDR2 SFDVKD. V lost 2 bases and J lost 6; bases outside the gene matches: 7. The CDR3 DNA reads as TGTGCCACCAGTGATTCCGGGACAGGGTCGAGCGAGCAGTACTTC. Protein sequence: CATSDSGTGSSEQYF.

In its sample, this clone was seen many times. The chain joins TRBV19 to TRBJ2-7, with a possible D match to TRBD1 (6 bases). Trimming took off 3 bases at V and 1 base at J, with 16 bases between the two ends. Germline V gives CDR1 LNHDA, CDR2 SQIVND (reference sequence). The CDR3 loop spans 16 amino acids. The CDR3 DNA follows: TGTGCCAGTAGTATGGCTCCAATAACAGGGTCCTACGAGCAGTACTTC. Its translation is CASSMAPITGSYEQYF.

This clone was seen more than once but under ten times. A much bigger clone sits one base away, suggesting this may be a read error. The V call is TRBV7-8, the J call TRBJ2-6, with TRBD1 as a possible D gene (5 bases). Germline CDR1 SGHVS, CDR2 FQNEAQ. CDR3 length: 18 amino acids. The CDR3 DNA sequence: TGTGCCAGCAGCTTAGCCGGTTTAGATTTCTCTGGGGCCAACGTCCCGACTTTC. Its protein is CASSLAGLDFSGANVPTF.

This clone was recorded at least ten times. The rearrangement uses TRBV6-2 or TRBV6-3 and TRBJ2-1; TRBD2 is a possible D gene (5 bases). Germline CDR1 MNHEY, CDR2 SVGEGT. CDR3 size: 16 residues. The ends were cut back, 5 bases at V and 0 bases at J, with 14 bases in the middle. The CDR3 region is CASSTPRGSSYNEQFF. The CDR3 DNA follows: TGTGCCAGCAGTACCCCCCGGGGAAGCTCCTACAATGAGCAGTTCTTC.

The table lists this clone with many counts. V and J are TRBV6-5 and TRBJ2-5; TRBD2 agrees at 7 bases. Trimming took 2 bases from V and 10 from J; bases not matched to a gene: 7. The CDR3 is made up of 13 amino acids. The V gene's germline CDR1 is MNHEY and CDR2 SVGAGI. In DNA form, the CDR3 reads TGTGCCAGCAGTTACGTGCGGGGGTCCCACCAGTACTTC. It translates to CASSYVRGSHQYF.

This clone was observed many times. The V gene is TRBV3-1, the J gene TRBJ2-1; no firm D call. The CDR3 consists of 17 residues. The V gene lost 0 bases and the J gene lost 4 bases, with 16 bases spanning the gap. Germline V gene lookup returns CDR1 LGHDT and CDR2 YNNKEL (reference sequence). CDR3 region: CASSQEWVRFSYNEQFF. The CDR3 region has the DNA TGTGCCAGCAGCCAAGAATGGGTTAGGTTCTCATACAATGAGCAGTTCTTC.

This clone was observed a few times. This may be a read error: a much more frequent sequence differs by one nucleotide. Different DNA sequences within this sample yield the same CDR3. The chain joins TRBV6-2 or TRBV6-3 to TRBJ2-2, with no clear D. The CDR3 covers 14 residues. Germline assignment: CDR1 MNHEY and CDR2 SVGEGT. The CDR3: CASSLGYNTGELFF. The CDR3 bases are TGTGCCAGTAGTTTAGGTTACAACACCGGGGAGCTGTTTTTT.

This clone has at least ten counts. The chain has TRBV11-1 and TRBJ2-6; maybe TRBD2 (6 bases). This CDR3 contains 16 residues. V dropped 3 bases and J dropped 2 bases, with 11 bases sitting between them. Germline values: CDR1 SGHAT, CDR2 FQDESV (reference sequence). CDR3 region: CASSLVAGTGANVLTF. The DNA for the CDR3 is TGTGCCAGCAGCTTGGTTGCGGGGACTGGGGCCAACGTCCTGACTTTC.

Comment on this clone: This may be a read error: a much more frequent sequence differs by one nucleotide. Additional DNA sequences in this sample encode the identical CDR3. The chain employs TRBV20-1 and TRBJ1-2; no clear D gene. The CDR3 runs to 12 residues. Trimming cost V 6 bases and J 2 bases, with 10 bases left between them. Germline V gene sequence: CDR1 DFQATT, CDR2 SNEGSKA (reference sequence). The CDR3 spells CSAPGSNYGYTF. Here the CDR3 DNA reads TGCAGTGCCCCGGGATCAAACTATGGCTACACCTTC.

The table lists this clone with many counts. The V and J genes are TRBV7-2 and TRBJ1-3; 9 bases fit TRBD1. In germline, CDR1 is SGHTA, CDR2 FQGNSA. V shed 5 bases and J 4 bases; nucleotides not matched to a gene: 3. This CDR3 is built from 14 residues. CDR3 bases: TGTGCCAGCAGCGCCGGGACAGGGGGAAACACCATATATTTT. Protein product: CASSAGTGGNTIYF.

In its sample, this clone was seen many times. Here the CDR3 reads CAWTLAGRETQYF. CDR3 nucleotides: TGTGCCTGGACGCTTGCAGGGCGAGAGACCCAGTACTTC. The J gene is TRBJ2-5, the V gene TRBV30, with D possibly matching TRBD1 (5 bases). The V end lost 4 bases, the J end lost 4 bases, and 13 bases lay between the germline ends. CDR3 length: 13 residues. Germline-derived CDR1 and CDR2 are GTSNPN and SVGIG (reference sequence).

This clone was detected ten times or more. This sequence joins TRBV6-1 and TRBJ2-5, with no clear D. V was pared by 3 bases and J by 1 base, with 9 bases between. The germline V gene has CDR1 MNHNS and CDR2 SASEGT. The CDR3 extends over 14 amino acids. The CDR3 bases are TGTGCCAGCAGTGATCCTCGAATCCAAGAGACCCAGTACTTC. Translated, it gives CASSDPRIQETQYF.

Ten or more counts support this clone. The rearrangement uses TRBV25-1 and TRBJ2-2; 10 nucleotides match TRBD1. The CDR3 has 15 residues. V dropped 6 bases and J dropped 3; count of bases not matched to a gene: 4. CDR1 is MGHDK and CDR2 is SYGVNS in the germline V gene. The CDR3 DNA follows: TGTGCCAGCAGGAGGACAGGGGGGGACACCGGGGAGCTGTTTTTT. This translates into CASRRTGGDTGELFF.

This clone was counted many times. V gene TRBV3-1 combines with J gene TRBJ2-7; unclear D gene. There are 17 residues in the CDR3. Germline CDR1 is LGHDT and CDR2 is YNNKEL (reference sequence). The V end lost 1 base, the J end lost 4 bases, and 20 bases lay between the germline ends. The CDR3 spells CASSQAFSWTKPYEQYF. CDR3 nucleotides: TGTGCCAGCAGCCAAGCATTTAGTTGGACGAAGCCTTACGAGCAGTACTTC.

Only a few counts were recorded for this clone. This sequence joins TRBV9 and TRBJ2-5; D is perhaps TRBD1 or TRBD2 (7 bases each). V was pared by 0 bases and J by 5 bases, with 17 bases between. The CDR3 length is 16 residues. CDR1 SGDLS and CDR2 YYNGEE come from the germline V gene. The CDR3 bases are TGTGCCAGCAGCGTAGCCGCAGGGGGGGCCCCGGAGACCCAGTACTTC. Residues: CASSVAAGGAPETQYF.

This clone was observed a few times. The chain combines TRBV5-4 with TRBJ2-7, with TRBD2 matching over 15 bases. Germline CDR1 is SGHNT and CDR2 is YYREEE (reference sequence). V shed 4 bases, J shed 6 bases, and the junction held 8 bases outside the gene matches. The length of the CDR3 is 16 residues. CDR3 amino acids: CASSTGTSGRRGEQYF. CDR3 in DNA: TGTGCCAGCAGCACCGGGACTAGCGGGAGGCGAGGCGAGCAGTACTTC.

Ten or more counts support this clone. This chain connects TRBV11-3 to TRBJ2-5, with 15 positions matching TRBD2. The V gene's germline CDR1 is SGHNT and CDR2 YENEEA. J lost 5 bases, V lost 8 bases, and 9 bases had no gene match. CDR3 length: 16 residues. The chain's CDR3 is CASAAGTSGRIETQYF. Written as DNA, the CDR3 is TGTGCCAGCGCGGCCGGGACTAGCGGGAGGATTGAGACCCAGTACTTC.

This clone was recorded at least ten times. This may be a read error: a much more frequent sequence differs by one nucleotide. In DNA form, the CDR3 reads TGTGCCAGCAGTGACTCGATAGGGGCAGATACGCAGTATTTT. Translating it yields CASSDSIGADTQYF. The rearrangement uses TRBV6-4 and TRBJ2-3, with a weak D call TRBD1 (5 bases). Germline CDR1 is MRHNA and CDR2 is SNTAGT. The CDR3 spans 14 residues. V was clipped by 0 bases and J by 4 bases, with 8 bases between them.